Shown below are 27 T cell receptor beta chains from a single sample sequenced in a study of blood T cell repertoires in COVID-19. Method: immunoSEQ multiplex PCR; TCRdb's copy keeps in-frame clones and lacks some. The sample has a few hundred thousand clones, 70% to 90% seen once; the top ten hold over 2%. The specimen was PBMCs or T cells enriched from blood (not recorded which). The receptors originated from a man under 40 who had recovered from COVID-19.

The V gene is TRBV20-1, the J gene TRBJ2-1; 7 bases are a match to TRBD1. Germline V CDR1 and CDR2: DFQATT, SNEGSKA (reference sequence). CDR3 length: 14 residues. Trimming at V came to 3 bases and at J to 4 bases, leaving 6 bases not matched to a gene. Written as DNA, the CDR3 is TGCAGTGCTAGTAGGGGGCCGAGTTACAATGAGCAGTTCTTC. Translation: CSASRGPSYNEQFF.

V usage is TRBV6-2 or TRBV6-3 and J usage is TRBJ1-5, with 10 bases identical to TRBD1. CDR3 size: 14 residues. The germline CDR1 and CDR2 sequences are MNHEY and SVGEGT. The V gene end was trimmed by 5 bases and the J gene end by 5 bases; junction bases not matched to a gene: 3. The CDR3 DNA reads as TGTGCCAGCAGTCGACAGGGGGCGGATCAGCCCCAGCATTTT. Its protein is CASSRQGADQPQHF.

The CDR3 nucleotides are TGCGCCAGCAGCCAAGATGAGAAGGGTCGGGGGTATGGCTACACCTTC. Its translation: CASSQDEKGRGYGYTF. The genes are TRBV4-1 and TRBJ1-2; perhaps TRBD1 as D (5 bases). There are 16 residues in the CDR3. CDR1 and CDR2 from the germline V gene are MGHRA and YSYEKL. The germline V and J ends were trimmed by 0 bases and 5 bases, with 16 bases remaining between them.

The chain uses TRBV18 and TRBJ2-1; 9 bases fit TRBD2. Per the germline V gene, CDR1 is KGHSH and CDR2 is LQKENI. The CDR3 sequence is 14 residues long. V was clipped by 3 bases and J by 8 bases; unmatched bases: 5. In nucleotides, the CDR3 is TGTGCCAGCTCACCTCTCGGCGGGAGGGATGAGCAGTTCTTC. It encodes CASSPLGGRDEQFF.

The chain employs TRBV11-2 and TRBJ2-4; 10 bases match TRBD2. The ends lost 6 bases at V and 0 bases at J; junction bases unmatched: 5. The CDR3 consists of 16 residues. Looked up from germline, CDR1 is SGHAT and CDR2 is FQNNGV. CDR3 nucleotide sequence: TGTGCCAGCAGACACCCTAGCGGGGGAGCCAAAAACATTCAGTACTTC. Translated, it gives CASRHPSGGAKNIQYF.

About this clone itself: Other DNA sequences from this sample encode an identical CDR3 as well. This sequence joins TRBV6-2 or TRBV6-3 and TRBJ1-2; TRBD1 is a possible D gene (6 bases). V lost 6 bases, J lost 2 bases, and 10 bases lay in between. Germline CDR1 reads MNHEY; CDR2 reads SVGEGT. The CDR3 is 13 amino acids. CDR3 DNA sequence: TGTGCCAGCAGCTTAACAGGGAACTATGGCTACACCTTC. Amino acid sequence: CASSLTGNYGYTF.

This chain links TRBV4-1 with TRBJ1-1, with D possibly being TRBD1 (6 bases). This CDR3 comprises 13 residues. Trimming cost V 4 bases and J 4 bases, with 10 bases left between them. CDR1 and CDR2 from the germline V gene are MGHRA and YSYEKL. CDR3 DNA: TGCGCCAGCAGCCCGGGACAAACCACTGAAGCTTTCTTT. Encoded protein: CASSPGQTTEAFF.

This clone was observed a few times. The chain joins TRBV11-2 to TRBJ1-6, with D possibly TRBD1 on 6 matching bases. This CDR3 comprises 15 residues. Looked up from germline, CDR1 is SGHAT and CDR2 is FQNNGV. Trimming shortened V by 2 bases and J by 7 bases, and 12 bases separated the two germline ends. CDR3 residues: CASSLYQGNNSPLHF. DNA of the CDR3: TGTGCCAGCAGCTTATATCAGGGGAACAATTCACCCCTCCACTTT. Looking up the rest from reference TRBV11-2 and TRBJ1-6 gives the full variable domain: EAGVAQSPRYKIIEKRQSVAFWCNPISGHATLYWYQQILGQGPKLLIQFQNNGVVDDSQLPKDRFSAERLKGVDSTLKIQPAKLEDSAVYLCASSLYQGNNSPLHFGNGTRLTVT.

The chain employs TRBV29-1 and TRBJ1-2, with D hard to call. The CDR3 has 14 amino acids. V lost 7 bases, J lost 6 bases, and 21 bases lay in between. Germline V gives CDR1 SQVTM, CDR2 ANQGSEA. CDR3 protein: CSDTIFAREDGYTF. DNA of the CDR3: TGCAGCGATACCATATTCGCGAGGGAAGATGGCTACACCTTC.

Points on this clone: An end of the junction does not agree with germline; a read error may underlie this. The V gene is TRBV2, the J gene TRBJ1-1; D is possibly TRBD1 (6 bases). The CDR3 runs 14 residues. Germline V gives CDR1 SNHLY, CDR2 FYNNEI. The CDR3 DNA follows: TGTGCCAGCACTGAACAGGGTGTCAGCACTGAAGCTTTCTTT. Protein: CASTEQGVSTEAFF.

This clone was recorded a few times. The gene calls are TRBV4-3 and TRBJ1-3; maybe TRBD1 (6 bases). Germline lookup yields CDR1 LGHNA and CDR2 YSLEER. Trimming took off 3 bases at V and 3 bases at J, with 15 bases between the two ends. The CDR3 is 16 amino acids. The CDR3 DNA sequence: TGCGCCAGCAGCCAGACGATAAAACAGGGTGGAAACACCATATATTTT. It is translated as CASSQTIKQGGNTIYF.

Only one count was recorded for this clone. The chain carries TRBV5-1 and TRBJ2-5, with no clear D. Trimming removed 6 bases at V and 1 base at J, with 25 bases between. Germline V gene lookup returns CDR1 SGHRS and CDR2 YFSETQ. The CDR3 runs to 18 residues. This CDR3 reads CASKPRINGPDGQETQYF. CDR3 coding DNA: TGCGCCAGCAAACCGAGGATAAATGGCCCAGATGGCCAAGAGACCCAGTACTTC.

In this sample, this clone turned up once. This chain links TRBV4-2 with TRBJ1-4; 7 positions agree with TRBD1. Germline V gene sequence: CDR1 LGHNA, CDR2 YNFKEQ. The CDR3 sequence is 14 residues long. The V segment lost 4 bases and the J segment 6 bases; nucleotides outside the gene matches: 5. CDR3 in DNA: TGTGCCAGCAGCCCAGGGGGGCTGGATGAAAAACTGTTTTTT. Translation: CASSPGGLDEKLFF.

The chain is built from TRBV29-1 and TRBJ1-1; 9 bases match TRBD1. V trimming: 7 bases; J trimming: 0 bases; junction bases outside the gene matches: 3. This CDR3 has 13 amino acids. Germline lookup yields CDR1 SQVTM and CDR2 ANQGSEA. CDR3 in amino acids: CSGGQGLNTEAFF. For the CDR3, the DNA is TGCAGCGGGGGACAGGGACTGAACACTGAAGCTTTCTTT.

The genes are TRBV4-1 and TRBJ1-4, with TRBD1 matching 8 bases. This CDR3 has 17 amino acids. V shed 4 bases and J 2 bases; nucleotides not matched to a gene: 9. Germline V lookup: CDR1 MGHRA, CDR2 YSYEKL. CDR3 DNA sequence: TGCGCCAGCAGCCGGGCGGGACAGGTCCGCACTAATGAAAAACTGTTTTTT. Translated, it gives CASSRAGQVRTNEKLFF.

This chain joins TRBV6-6 and TRBJ2-7; D perhaps matches TRBD1 (5 bases). Looked up from germline, CDR1 is MNHNY and CDR2 is SVGAGI (reference sequence). Trimming pared 2 bases from V and 0 bases from J, leaving 5 bases between. The CDR3 loop spans 13 amino acids. The DNA for the CDR3 is TGTGCCAGCAGTTACGACAGCTCCTACGAGCAGTACTTC. The encoded protein is CASSYDSSYEQYF.

The chain uses TRBV19 and TRBJ1-2; D gene ambiguous. V lost 11 bases to trimming and J lost 3 bases, with 25 bases between them. The CDR3 has 16 residues. Germline CDR1 is LNHDA and CDR2 is SQIVND (reference sequence). The CDR3 spells CASTPGTDGSYYGYTF. The CDR3, as DNA: TGTGCCTCCACCCCGGGAACAGATGGATCATACTATGGCTACACCTTC.

The gene calls are TRBV5-1 and TRBJ1-2; weak D call: TRBD1 (5 bases). The CDR3 is 13 amino acids. V dropped 0 bases and J dropped 3 bases, with 6 bases sitting between them. Per the germline V gene, CDR1 is SGHRS and CDR2 is YFSETQ. CDR3 sequence reads: CASSLGRDYGYTF. The CDR3 region has the DNA TGCGCCAGCAGCTTGGGCAGGGACTATGGCTACACCTTC.

The sample holds many counts of this clone. The chain carries TRBV6-4 and TRBJ2-2; 9 bases align to TRBD2. J gave up 4 bases and V 4 bases, and 4 bases lay outside the gene matches. Germline loops: CDR1 MRHNA, CDR2 SNTAGT. The CDR3 is 15 amino acids. The chain's CDR3 is CASSAETSGTGELFF. The CDR3, as DNA: TGTGCCAGCAGTGCAGAGACTAGCGGCACCGGGGAGCTGTTTTTT.

The rearrangement joins TRBV7-6 to TRBJ1-1; 8 nucleotides agree with TRBD1. Germline-derived CDR1 and CDR2 are SGHVS and FNYEAQ. This CDR3 has 15 residues. V shed 3 bases, J shed 1 base, and the junction held 4 bases outside the gene matches. DNA of the CDR3: TGTGCCAGCAGCTTTCCACAGGGGGAGAACACTGAAGCTTTCTTT. This sequence encodes CASSFPQGENTEAFF.

The chain recombines TRBV7-3 with TRBJ2-3; TRBD2 aligns across 10 bases. V lost 5 bases and J lost 0; bases outside the gene matches: 14. This CDR3 has 19 amino acids. CDR1 and CDR2 (germline): SGHTA, FQGTGA. CDR3 loop: CASSQGGLAGDKSTDTQYF. In DNA, the CDR3 is TGTGCCAGCAGCCAAGGTGGTCTAGCGGGAGACAAAAGCACAGATACGCAGTATTTT.

The gene calls are TRBV12-3 or TRBV12-4 and TRBJ1-1, with unresolved D. The CDR3 has 13 amino acids. The V and J ends lost 3 bases and 3 bases respectively, with 8 bases between them. CDR3 DNA: TGTGCCAGCAGTTTCGAGGGTTACACTGAAGCTTTCTTT. Its protein is CASSFEGYTEAFF.

The CDR3 sequence: CASSYSGSTSTEAFF. The CDR3 DNA reads as TGTGCCAGCAGTTACTCGGGCAGTACCAGCACTGAAGCTTTCTTT. This sequence joins TRBV6-5 and TRBJ1-1; no clear D. The V end lost 0 bases, the J end lost 4 bases, and 12 bases lay between the germline ends. This CDR3 comprises 15 residues. Germline-derived CDR1 and CDR2 are MNHEY and SVGAGI.

V is TRBV5-5 and J is TRBJ1-2; 7 positions agree with TRBD1. The CDR3 contains 15 residues. Losses at the gene ends were 2 bases for V and 6 bases for J; bases not matched to a gene: 10. Per germline, CDR1 SGHKS and CDR2 YYEKEE (reference sequence). The CDR3 sequence: CASSFDRGRMDGYTF. CDR3 DNA: TGTGCCAGCAGCTTTGATAGGGGGCGCATGGATGGCTACACCTTC.

This chain uses TRBV13 with TRBJ1-2; maybe TRBD1 (6 bases). V was clipped by 1 base and J by 1 base, with 25 bases between them. Germline V gene sequence: CDR1 PRHDT, CDR2 FYEKMQ (reference sequence). This CDR3 has 20 amino acids. Here the CDR3 reads CASSLEGWGRGFRGNYGYTF. Written as DNA, the CDR3 is TGTGCCAGCAGCTTAGAGGGGTGGGGCAGGGGATTCAGGGGTAACTATGGCTACACCTTC. The full variable domain, rest sourced from reference TRBV13 and TRBJ1-2, is AAGVIQSPRHLIKEKRETATLKCYPIPRHDTVYWYQQGPGQDPQFLISFYEKMQSDKGSIPDRFSAQQFSDYHSELNMSSLELGDSALYFCASSLEGWGRGFRGNYGYTFGSGTRLTVV.

This clone was observed once. CDR3 residues: CASTESWQRNIAKNIQYF. The CDR3 DNA reads TGTGCCAGCACCGAATCATGGCAGCGAAACATAGCCAAAAACATTCAGTACTTC. The chain is built from TRBV2 and TRBJ2-4, with D uncertain. V was cut by 7 bases and J by 0 bases, with 22 bases left in between. The CDR3 runs 18 residues. Germline CDR1 SNHLY, CDR2 FYNNEI.

The chain combines TRBV7-2 with TRBJ1-1; D remains ambiguous. Per germline, CDR1 SGHTA and CDR2 FQGNSA. The CDR3 sequence is 15 residues long. Trimming stripped 0 bases from V and 5 bases from J, with 13 bases between. CDR3 loop: CASSLATQVGTEAFF. CDR3 coding DNA: TGTGCCAGCAGCTTAGCGACGCAGGTAGGAACTGAAGCTTTCTTT.